This T cell receptor (beta chain) was captured in a study of identical twins' blood T cells. General study points: Even for out-of-frame TCRbeta, twins reportedly shared V gene usage much more than unrelated donors.

Regarding this clonotype: Its antigen is unidentified.

A previously described protocol, modified, built RNA-based TCR cDNA libraries. Original handling: Each library had roughly 2 to 3.6 million CDR3 reads and about 95,000 to nearly 550,000 clonotypes. TCRdb recomputed calls from the 5' RACE reads with MiXCR, one row per CDR3 protein. TCRdb, rather than the study authors, made the V and J calls. This sample has 350,000 to 450,000 distinct CDR3 sequences; 28% occur once, and the top ten carry 6.1%. This CDR3 contains 17 residues. The germline CDR1 and CDR2 sequences are SNHLY and FYNNEI. Trimming removed 6 bases at V and 0 bases at J, with 18 bases between.

This TCR derives from a woman aged 18 to 55 in good health. The sample taken for sequencing was PBMCs. V gene TRBV2 combines with J gene TRBJ1-3, with D possibly matching TRBD1 (6 bases). CDR3 nucleotides: TGTGCCAGCAGATACGGGACACTGGGCAACTCTGGAAACACCATATATTTT. Protein sequence: CASRYGTLGNSGNTIYF.